The 21 T cell receptor beta chains listed next were all sequenced from one sample in a study of T cell responses to AZD1222 COVID-19 vaccine. Clones were sequenced by immunoSEQ multiplex PCR, and TCRdb holds only the in-frame ones, with some missing. Of 100,000 to 120,000 clones listed, roughly 90% are singletons. The specimen comprised peripheral blood, sampled on day 0 of AZD1222 vaccination. These TCRs come from an adult in good health.

The chain uses TRBV6-5 and TRBJ2-7; 14 bases fit TRBD2. V trimming: 1 base; J trimming: 6 bases; junction bases outside the gene matches: 5. Germline CDR1 MNHEY, CDR2 SVGAGI. The CDR3 runs to 16 residues. This CDR3 reads CASSYLGTSGSSEQYF. The CDR3 DNA sequence: TGTGCCAGCAGTTACTTGGGGACTAGCGGGAGTAGCGAGCAGTACTTC.

The chain employs TRBV7-2 and TRBJ2-1; D remains unclear. V was pared by 4 bases and J by 9 bases, with 16 bases between. The CDR3 extends over 14 amino acids. The germline V gene has CDR1 SGHTA and CDR2 FQGNSA. The CDR3 DNA reads as TGTGCCAGCAGCTCCCCTGGCGGTGGCGGTGAGCAGTTCTTC. This gives the protein CASSSPGGGGEQFF.

The chain recombines TRBV27 with TRBJ2-7; a possible D gene is TRBD1 (5 bases). The CDR3 consists of 13 residues. CDR1 and CDR2 from the germline V gene are MNHEY and SMNVEV (reference sequence). With 4 bases removed from V and 2 bases from J, the gap between germline ends came to 9 bases. The CDR3 DNA reads as TGTGCCAGCAGTTCTCAGGGTACCTACGAGCAGTACTTC. This gives the protein CASSSQGTYEQYF.

This clone was seen a single time. V gene TRBV12-5 combines with J gene TRBJ1-1, with TRBD1 matching over 7 bases. CDR1 is LGHNT, CDR2 FRNRAP, per germline. Trimming cost V 6 bases and J 5 bases; bases outside gene matches: 6. This CDR3 comprises 13 residues. The CDR3 is CASGMTGTTEAFF. The DNA of the CDR3 is TGTGCTAGTGGCATGACAGGGACGACTGAAGCTTTCTTT. The full variable domain, in which reference TRBV12-5 and TRBJ1-1 provide the parts outside the CDR3, is DARVTQTPRHKVTEMGQEVTMRCQPILGHNTVFWYRQTMMQGLELLAYFRNRAPLDDSGMPKDRFSAEMPDATLATLKIQPSEPRDSAVYFCASGMTGTTEAFFGQGTRLTVV.

This sequence joins TRBV5-5 and TRBJ2-7; a possible D gene is TRBD2 (6 bases). V was cut by 8 bases and J by 6 bases, with 21 bases left in between. The CDR3 contains 14 residues. CDR1 and CDR2 (germline): SGHKS, YYEKEE (reference sequence). In DNA, the CDR3 is TGTGCCAGGTCAGGAAGTCGGGAGTTCTCCGAGCAGTACTTC. As protein: CARSGSREFSEQYF.

This sequence joins TRBV27 and TRBJ1-1; possible D gene TRBD1, 6 bases. This CDR3 spans 14 amino acids. Germline V lookup: CDR1 MNHEY, CDR2 SMNVEV (reference sequence). Trimming pared 5 bases from V and 3 bases from J, leaving 13 bases between. The CDR3 DNA follows: TGTGCCAGCAGTAACCAGGGGAGGGACACTGAAGCTTTCTTT. It translates to CASSNQGRDTEAFF.

In the case of this clone: An end of the junction differs from the germline gene, which may be a read error. The V and J genes are TRBV6-5 and TRBJ2-7; D could derive from TRBD1 or TRBD2 (5 bases each). There are 12 residues in the CDR3. Per germline, CDR1 MNHEY and CDR2 SVGAGI. The CDR3 reads CASSPTRDEQYF. In nucleotides, the CDR3 is TGTGCCAGCAGTCCCACTAGGGACGAGCAATACTTC.

A single count supports this clone. The genes are TRBV6-5 and TRBJ1-1; D not certain. Germline values: CDR1 MNHEY, CDR2 SVGAGI. Trimming took 5 bases from V and 5 from J, leaving 15 bases between them. There are 14 residues in the CDR3. CDR3 sequence reads: CASSPRRPTTEAFF. For the CDR3, the DNA is TGTGCCAGCAGTCCCCGCAGACCGACGACTGAAGCTTTCTTT.

In DNA, the CDR3 is TGTGCCAGCAGACCGGACAGAAACTCCTACGAGCAGTACTTC. This translates into CASRPDRNSYEQYF. The V call is TRBV2, the J call TRBJ2-7; perhaps TRBD1 as D (6 bases). The V gene lost 6 bases and the J gene lost 0 bases, with 12 bases spanning the gap. The CDR3 has 14 amino acids. From germline, CDR1 is SNHLY and CDR2 FYNNEI.

This chain uses TRBV21-1 with TRBJ2-2; TRBD1 is the table's D call, not checked against the DNA. TRBV21-1 is a documented pseudogene. This CDR3 has 16 residues. The CDR3 spells CASSTQGVVGTGELFF. The CDR3 bases are TGTGCCAGCAGCACCCAGGGGGTGGTCGGGACCGGGGAGCTGTTTTTT.

The V gene is TRBV12-3 or TRBV12-4, the J gene TRBJ1-4; D is uncertain. Trimming shortened V by 8 bases and J by 8 bases, and 6 bases separated the two germline ends. The CDR3 consists of 10 residues. CDR3 bases: TGTGCCAGCGAGGGAGAAAAACTGTTTTTT. Translating it yields CASEGEKLFF.

The chain couples TRBV10-3 to TRBJ2-7; D may be TRBD1 (5 bases). The CDR3 loop spans 14 amino acids. The V gene's germline CDR1 is ENHRY and CDR2 SYGVKD. The ends were cut back, 4 bases at V and 1 base at J, with 11 bases in the middle. This CDR3 reads CAISGGSGSYEQYF. CDR3 DNA: TGTGCCATCAGTGGGGGCAGTGGGTCCTACGAGCAGTACTTC.

The rearrangement links TRBV25-1 to TRBJ2-5, with TRBD2 identical over 12 bases. The CDR3 contains 16 residues. CDR1 MGHDK and CDR2 SYGVNS come from the germline V gene. The V segment lost 6 bases and the J segment 5 bases; nucleotides outside the gene matches: 10. CDR3 sequence reads: CASSHGLLAGGETQYF. The CDR3 DNA sequence: TGTGCCAGCAGCCACGGCCTACTAGCGGGGGGCGAGACCCAGTACTTC.

The chain joins TRBV19 to TRBJ1-2; the D gene is possibly TRBD1 (6 bases). Trimming removed 6 bases at V and 8 bases at J, with 22 bases between. Germline-derived CDR1 and CDR2 are LNHDA and SQIVND (reference sequence). The CDR3 has 15 amino acids. CDR3 residues: CASSRGLDWARGYTF. The CDR3 nucleotides are TGTGCCAGTAGCAGGGGACTGGATTGGGCGCGCGGCTACACCTTC.

The V and J genes are TRBV29-1 and TRBJ1-5; 7 positions match TRBD1. This CDR3 spans 14 amino acids. Per the germline V gene, CDR1 is SQVTM and CDR2 is ANQGSEA. V was clipped by 4 bases and J by 4 bases; unmatched bases: 7. The CDR3 nucleotides are TGCAGCGTTGCCGCGGGACAGCCTAATCAGCCCCAGCATTTT. Amino acid sequence: CSVAAGQPNQPQHF.

This clone was detected once. J is TRBJ1-1 and V is TRBV20-1, with unresolved D. The V gene's germline CDR1 is DFQATT and CDR2 SNEGSKA (reference sequence). Trimming shortened V by 2 bases and J by 9 bases, and 7 bases separated the two germline ends. This CDR3 is 10 amino acids long. The CDR3 region has the DNA TGCAGTGCTAGATATCAGCAAGCTTTCTTT. Its protein product is CSARYQQAFF.

The J gene is TRBJ1-3, the V gene TRBV6-5, with D tentatively TRBD1 (6 bases). Germline V gene lookup returns CDR1 MNHEY and CDR2 SVGAGI. The CDR3 has 13 residues. The V end was cut by 4 bases, the J end by 4 bases, with 8 bases between. The CDR3 loop reads CASSSGEGNTIYF. The CDR3 coding sequence is TGTGCCAGCAGTTCAGGGGAAGGAAACACCATATATTTT.

The chain employs TRBV6-1 and TRBJ2-1; tentative D call: TRBD1 (7 bases). The V gene lost 0 bases and the J gene lost 4 bases, with 10 bases spanning the gap. The CDR3 extends over 15 amino acids. Germline-derived CDR1 and CDR2 are MNHNS and SASEGT. The CDR3 is CASSEAQGGYNEQFF. For the CDR3, the DNA is TGTGCCAGCAGTGAAGCCCAGGGGGGTTACAATGAGCAGTTCTTC.

J is TRBJ2-7 and V is TRBV5-5, with D maybe TRBD2 (6 bases). There are 12 residues in the CDR3. Germline lookup yields CDR1 SGHKS and CDR2 YYEKEE (reference sequence). Trimming pared 8 bases from V and 3 bases from J, leaving 12 bases between. CDR3 loop: CASARGSYEQYF. CDR3 bases: TGTGCCAGTGCGCGGGGAAGCTACGAGCAGTACTTC.

The chain recombines TRBV7-9 with TRBJ1-4, with D hard to call. Germline V gene lookup returns CDR1 SEHNR and CDR2 FQNEAQ (reference sequence). This CDR3 has 14 amino acids. Trimming left V 1 base short and J 4 bases short, with 7 bases between. For the CDR3, the DNA is TGTGCCAGCAGCTTAGACACAGATAATGAAAAACTGTTTTTT. It specifies CASSLDTDNEKLFF.

The CDR3 protein is CASSLNSAGGRNTGELFF. The CDR3, as DNA: TGTGCCAGCAGCTTAAATTCGGCAGGTGGCCGGAACACCGGGGAGCTGTTTTTT. The chain couples TRBV7-8 to TRBJ2-2; D is unclear. The germline V gene has CDR1 SGHVS and CDR2 FQNEAQ. The CDR3 is made up of 18 amino acids. V gave up 2 bases and J gave up 1 base, with 17 bases separating them. The full variable domain, rest sourced from reference TRBV7-8 and TRBJ2-2, is GAGVSQSPRYKVAKRGQDVALRCDPISGHVSLFWYQQALGQGPEFLTYFQNEAQLDKSGLPSDRFFAERPEGSVSTLKIQRTQQEDSAVYLCASSLNSAGGRNTGELFFGEGSRLTVL.